The 27 T cell receptor beta chains in this list originate from one sample, sequenced in a study of blood T cell repertoires in COVID-19. Assay: immunoSEQ multiplex PCR; the TCRdb copy retains only in-frame clones and omits some. The sample records around 290,000 clones, about nine tenths being singletons. The material sequenced was PBMCs or T cells enriched from blood (not recorded which). These receptors were obtained from a woman aged 30 to 39 who had recovered from COVID-19.

This clone was picked up one time. The chain recombines TRBV27 with TRBJ2-1; a weak D match, TRBD2 (5 bases). The CDR3 totals 15 residues. The V gene lost 3 bases and the J gene lost 0 bases, with 9 bases spanning the gap. CDR1 is MNHEY, CDR2 SMNVEV, per germline (reference sequence). Written as DNA, the CDR3 is TGTGCCAGCAGTTTCAGCGGAAACTCCTACAATGAGCAGTTCTTC. Its translation is CASSFSGNSYNEQFF.

This clone was detected a few times. The chain carries TRBV11-1 and TRBJ2-2, with 14 bases matching TRBD2. The CDR3 contains 15 residues. V was pared by 5 bases and J by 6 bases, with 2 bases of the junction left unmatched. Germline loops: CDR1 SGHAT, CDR2 FQDESV (reference sequence). The CDR3 bases are TGTGCCAGCAGCAAGGGACTAGCGGGAGCCGGGGAGCTGTTTTTT. Translating it yields CASSKGLAGAGELFF.

This chain links TRBV2 with TRBJ1-3; D perhaps matches TRBD1 (5 bases). Looked up from germline, CDR1 is SNHLY and CDR2 is FYNNEI. Trimming took off 2 bases at V and 0 bases at J, with 20 bases between the two ends. This CDR3 has 19 residues. As DNA, the CDR3 is TGTGCCAGCAGTGAAAGGAGGGGCTTTGAGAAATTCTCTGGAAACACCATATATTTT. This sequence encodes CASSERRGFEKFSGNTIYF.

This clone was recorded once. CDR3 sequence: CASSYPEASGSSYNEQFF. As DNA, the CDR3 is TGTGCCAGCAGTTACCCCGAGGCTAGCGGGAGCTCCTACAATGAGCAGTTCTTC. The V call is TRBV6-2 or TRBV6-3, the J call TRBJ2-1; 10 bases are a match to TRBD2. The CDR3 is 18 residues long. V shed 2 bases and J 0 bases; nucleotides not matched to a gene: 7. From germline, CDR1 is MNHEY and CDR2 SVGEGT.

This chain links TRBV15 with TRBJ2-1; TRBD2 agrees at 7 bases. The CDR3 consists of 16 residues. Germline V gene data show CDR1 as LNHNV and CDR2 as YYDKDF (reference sequence). The J segment lost 8 bases and the V segment lost 1 base, leaving 11 bases of the junction unmatched. This chain's CDR3 is CATSRGRGRAFDEQFF. The CDR3 DNA follows: TGTGCCACCAGCAGAGGACGGGGGAGGGCCTTCGATGAGCAGTTCTTC.

This clone has more than one count but fewer than ten. The chain links TRBV7-9 to TRBJ2-5, with 15 bases lining up with TRBD2. The germline V gene encodes CDR1 SEHNR and CDR2 FQNEAQ (reference sequence). The J segment lost 2 bases and the V segment lost 5 bases, leaving 6 bases of the junction unmatched. CDR3 size: 17 residues. CDR3 sequence (DNA): TGTGCCAGCAGCAAGGGACTAGCGGGAGGCGGGCAAGAGACCCAGTACTTC. Its translation: CASSKGLAGGGQETQYF. Full variable domain (rest looked up from reference TRBV7-9 and TRBJ2-5): DTGVSQNPRHKITKRGQNVTFRCDPISEHNRLYWYRQTLGQGPEFLTYFQNEAQLEKSRLLSDRFSAERPKGSFSTLEIQRTEQGDSAMYLCASSKGLAGGGQETQYFGPGTRLLVL.

V usage is TRBV11-2 and J usage is TRBJ1-5; 9 nucleotides agree with TRBD1. This CDR3 is built from 15 residues. Germline-derived CDR1 and CDR2 are SGHAT and FQNNGV. Trimming cost V 2 bases and J 3 bases; bases outside gene matches: 2. The CDR3 loop reads CASSLRTGVNQPQHF. The DNA of the CDR3 is TGTGCCAGCAGCTTACGGACAGGGGTCAATCAGCCCCAGCATTTT.

The J gene is TRBJ2-3, the V gene TRBV27; D gene unclear. V shed 3 bases and J shed 1 base, with 8 bases lying between them. The germline V gene encodes CDR1 MNHEY and CDR2 SMNVEV (reference sequence). The CDR3 is 14 residues long. In DNA, the CDR3 is TGTGCCAGCAGTTTCCCTGGGCGCACAGATACGCAGTATTTT. The encoded protein is CASSFPGRTDTQYF.

The chain employs TRBV7-3 and TRBJ1-1; 7 nucleotides agree with TRBD1. With V trimmed by 5 bases and J by 3 bases, 6 bases remained unmatched. Germline V lookup: CDR1 SGHTA, CDR2 FQGTGA. The CDR3 runs 14 residues. CDR3 region: CASSITGAHTEAFF. The CDR3 coding sequence is TGTGCCAGCAGCATTACAGGGGCCCACACTGAAGCTTTCTTT.

The CDR3 DNA sequence: TGTGCCAGCAGCCAACAGGGGGGGAAAACTAACTATGGCTACACCTTC. Encoded protein: CASSQQGGKTNYGYTF. The chain has TRBV2 and TRBJ1-2; 8 bases are shared with TRBD1. Per the germline V gene, CDR1 is SNHLY and CDR2 is FYNNEI. Trimming cost V 6 bases and J 0 bases; bases outside gene matches: 9. The CDR3 is 16 residues long.

The chain couples TRBV5-6 to TRBJ2-7; TRBD2 aligns across 12 bases. The germline V gene encodes CDR1 SGHDT and CDR2 YYEEEE. The CDR3 loop spans 18 amino acids. Losses at the gene ends were 4 bases for V and 2 bases for J; bases not matched to a gene: 13. CDR3: CASSLESRLAGGTYEQYF. The CDR3 nucleotides are TGTGCCAGCAGCCTAGAGTCGCGGCTAGCGGGAGGGACCTACGAGCAGTACTTC.

This rearrangement joins TRBV5-5 to TRBJ2-7; D ambiguous. The CDR3 sequence is 11 residues long. The germline CDR1 and CDR2 sequences are SGHKS and YYEKEE (reference sequence). The V end lost 5 bases, the J end lost 3 bases, and 6 bases lay between the germline ends. The DNA of the CDR3 is TGTGCCAGCAGACTCATCTACGAGCAGTACTTC. Its translation: CASRLIYEQYF.

The CDR3 protein is CASSIIGVGYTF. The DNA for the CDR3 is TGTGCCAGTAGTATAATAGGGGTCGGCTACACCTTC. The chain links TRBV19 to TRBJ1-2; D possibly corresponds to TRBD1 (5 bases). The CDR3 runs to 12 residues. The germline gives CDR1 LNHDA, CDR2 SQIVND (reference sequence). The V and J ends lost 2 bases and 8 bases respectively, with 9 bases between them.

This clone appeared a few times. The chain carries TRBV11-2 and TRBJ2-7, with D possibly matching TRBD2 (6 bases). V was trimmed by 1 base and J by 5 bases, leaving 9 bases between them. The germline gives CDR1 SGHAT, CDR2 FQNNGV. The CDR3 extends over 13 amino acids. CDR3 residues: CASSLGGGNEQYF. DNA of the CDR3: TGTGCCAGCAGCTTAGGCGGAGGGAACGAGCAGTACTTC.

This chain uses TRBV10-3 with TRBJ1-1; D gene uncertain. The CDR3 is 14 amino acids. Trimming stripped 6 bases from V and 2 bases from J, with 13 bases between. Germline CDR1 is ENHRY and CDR2 is SYGVKD. For the CDR3, the DNA is TGTGCCATCAGATCCCTACAGAGCAACACTGAAGCTTTCTTT. Its protein is CAIRSLQSNTEAFF.

V usage is TRBV29-1 and J usage is TRBJ1-3; D uncertain. V was shortened by 2 bases and J by 3 bases, with 11 bases between the two germline ends. Per the germline V gene, CDR1 is SQVTM and CDR2 is ANQGSEA. This CDR3 has 14 amino acids. The chain's CDR3 is CSVEWRDNGNTIYF. The CDR3, as DNA: TGCAGCGTTGAATGGCGTGACAATGGAAACACCATATATTTT.

The gene calls are TRBV9 and TRBJ2-5; no reliable D call. V lost 0 bases, J lost 7 bases, and 13 bases lay in between. Germline lookup yields CDR1 SGDLS and CDR2 YYNGEE. The CDR3 extends over 14 amino acids. The CDR3 sequence: CASSVDPAVGTQYF. DNA of the CDR3: TGTGCCAGCAGCGTAGACCCCGCCGTCGGGACCCAGTACTTC.

The V gene is TRBV5-1, the J gene TRBJ2-7, with TRBD1 matching over 9 bases. CDR1 and CDR2 from the germline V gene are SGHRS and YFSETQ. The CDR3 extends over 16 amino acids. V gave up 0 bases and J gave up 7 bases; unmatched junction bases: 11. CDR3 protein: CASSLDGTGRSGEQYF. DNA of the CDR3: TGCGCCAGCAGCTTGGACGGGACAGGGCGTTCGGGGGAGCAGTACTTC.

V is TRBV6-2 or TRBV6-3 and J is TRBJ2-1; 16 nucleotides agree with TRBD2. J lost 4 bases, V lost 5 bases, and 5 bases had no gene match. This CDR3 region has 17 residues. Germline loops: CDR1 MNHEY, CDR2 SVGEGT. The CDR3 DNA reads as TGTGCCAGCAGTCCCGGGACTAGCGGGAGGGCTTACAATGAGCAGTTCTTC. The encoded protein is CASSPGTSGRAYNEQFF.

The V and J genes are TRBV6-6 and TRBJ2-7; D remains ambiguous. Trimming pared 0 bases from V and 13 bases from J, leaving 19 bases between. The CDR3 loop spans 14 amino acids. Germline V gene sequence: CDR1 MNHNY, CDR2 SVGAGI (reference sequence). CDR3 residues: CASSYSRLLDAVYF. In nucleotides, the CDR3 is TGTGCCAGCAGTTACTCTAGACTCCTAGATGCAGTATACTTC.

The rearrangement uses TRBV30 and TRBJ1-4; 9 bases are shared with TRBD1. Germline CDR1 is GTSNPN and CDR2 is SVGIG (reference sequence). The CDR3 is 15 residues long. V was pared by 5 bases and J by 5 bases, with 9 bases of the junction left unmatched. CDR3 sequence: CAWRTGDVLNEKLFF. The DNA for the CDR3 is TGTGCCTGGCGGACAGGGGACGTACTAAATGAAAAACTGTTTTTT.

This chain connects TRBV29-1 to TRBJ2-1; 12 bases fit TRBD2. CDR3 length: 14 residues. J gave up 10 bases and V 8 bases, and 12 bases lay outside the gene matches. The V gene's germline CDR1 is SQVTM and CDR2 ANQGSEA. The CDR3 sequence is CSLGASGRAREQFF. CDR3 nucleotides: TGCAGCCTAGGGGCTAGCGGGAGGGCCAGGGAGCAGTTCTTC.

The V and J genes are TRBV5-1 and TRBJ2-3; TRBD1 aligns across 7 bases. J lost 2 bases, V lost 4 bases, and 13 bases had no gene match. CDR1 and CDR2 from the germline V gene are SGHRS and YFSETQ. The CDR3 is made up of 17 amino acids. DNA for the CDR3: TGCGCCAGCAGCCTTATCCCCCGGGACAGCCTCACAGATACGCAGTATTTT. Translated, it gives CASSLIPRDSLTDTQYF.

The V gene is TRBV11-2, the J gene TRBJ2-1, with 8 nucleotides matching TRBD2. V lost 1 base to trimming and J lost 0 bases; unmatched junction nucleotides: 8. The CDR3 covers 18 residues. Germline-derived CDR1 and CDR2 are SGHAT and FQNNGV. Written as DNA, the CDR3 is TGTGCCAGCAGCTTAGCCCGAACCAGCGGGAGCTCCTACAATGAGCAGTTCTTC. Its protein product is CASSLARTSGSSYNEQFF.

This clone was counted once. The chain combines TRBV2 with TRBJ1-2; no reliable D call. The CDR3 is made up of 13 amino acids. Per germline, CDR1 SNHLY and CDR2 FYNNEI. Trimming stripped 10 bases from V and 6 bases from J, with 18 bases between. CDR3 DNA sequence: TGTGCCACCCGTCGGGTGTCGGGAAATGGCTACACCTTC. Protein product: CATRRVSGNGYTF.

The genes are TRBV19 and TRBJ1-1; 8 bases line up with TRBD1. The junction had 6 bases not matched to a gene; V was cut back by 2 bases and J by 4 bases. CDR1 is LNHDA, CDR2 SQIVND, per germline (reference sequence). This CDR3 spans 15 amino acids. CDR3 residues: CASSISTGGGTEAFF. The CDR3, as DNA: TGTGCCAGTAGTATATCTACAGGGGGGGGCACTGAAGCTTTCTTT.

V and J are TRBV24-1 and TRBJ2-3, with TRBD1 matching 8 bases. The trim removed 3 bases at V and 2 bases at J, leaving 6 bases unmatched. Germline V gene data show CDR1 as KGHDR and CDR2 as SFDVKD. This CDR3 comprises 16 residues. This CDR3 is CATSDDRDRLTDTQYF. The DNA for the CDR3 is TGTGCCACCAGTGATGATAGGGACAGGCTCACAGATACGCAGTATTTT.